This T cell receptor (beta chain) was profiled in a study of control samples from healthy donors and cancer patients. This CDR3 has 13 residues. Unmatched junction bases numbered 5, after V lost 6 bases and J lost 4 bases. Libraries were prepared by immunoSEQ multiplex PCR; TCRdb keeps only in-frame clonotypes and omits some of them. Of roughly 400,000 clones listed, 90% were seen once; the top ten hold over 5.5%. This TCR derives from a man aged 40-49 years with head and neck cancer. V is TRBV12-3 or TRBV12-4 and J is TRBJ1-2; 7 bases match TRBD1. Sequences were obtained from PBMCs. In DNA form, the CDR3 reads TGTGCCAGCAGGGATCAGGGGGTCTATGGCTACACCTTC. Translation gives CASRDQGVYGYTF.